The source of this TCR beta chain is a study of blood T cell repertoires in COVID-19. J was trimmed by 7 bases and V by 1 base; bases with no gene match: 8. Looked up from germline, CDR1 is MGHRA and CDR2 is YSYEKL. This CDR3 contains 17 residues. Clones were read by immunoSEQ multiplex PCR, and TCRdb kept only the in-frame ones, dropping some. The sample lists fewer than 250,000 clones, 80% occurring once. This clone was picked up one time. Cohorts were based on clinical histories the participants reported. Input material: PBMCs or T cells enriched from blood (not recorded which). This TCR derives from a woman aged 40 to 50 with acute COVID-19. J is TRBJ2-1 and V is TRBV4-1, with 12 bases aligning to TRBD2. The CDR3 DNA reads as TGCGCCAGCAGCCAAGCCCGACTAGCGGGAGATCGGAATGAGCAGTTCTTC. This translates into CASSQARLAGDRNEQFF.